The sequence of this TCR beta chain was determined in a study of blood T cell repertoires in COVID-19. Study-wide context: There were acute and convalescent COVID-19 samples, and they came from the United States, Italy and Spain. T cells, B-cell-depleted T cells, or PBMCs provided the cDNA or gDNA that served as material.

TCRdb's copy holds only in-frame clones and misses some; the assay was immunoSEQ multiplex PCR. The table includes 70,000 to 95,000 clones, roughly 86% detected once. The clonotype was recovered from a human donor in a cohort sampled during active COVID-19. Material for sequencing was peripheral blood.

CDR3 DNA sequence: TGTGCCAGCTCAAGACAGACAGGGTGGACTGAAGCTTTCTTT. It yields the protein CASSRQTGWTEAFF. The V call is TRBV18, the J call TRBJ1-1; 7 bases match TRBD1. CDR3 length equals 14 residues. The ends lost 5 bases at V and 5 bases at J; junction bases unmatched: 8. Germline V lookup: CDR1 KGHSH, CDR2 LQKENI. The full variable domain, with the rest looked up from reference TRBV18 and TRBJ1-1, is NAGVMQNPRHLVRRRGQEARLRCSPMKGHSHVYWYRQLPEEGLKFMVYLQKENIIDESGMPKERFSAEFPKEGPSILRIQQVVRGDSAAYFCASSRQTGWTEAFFGQGTRLTVV.